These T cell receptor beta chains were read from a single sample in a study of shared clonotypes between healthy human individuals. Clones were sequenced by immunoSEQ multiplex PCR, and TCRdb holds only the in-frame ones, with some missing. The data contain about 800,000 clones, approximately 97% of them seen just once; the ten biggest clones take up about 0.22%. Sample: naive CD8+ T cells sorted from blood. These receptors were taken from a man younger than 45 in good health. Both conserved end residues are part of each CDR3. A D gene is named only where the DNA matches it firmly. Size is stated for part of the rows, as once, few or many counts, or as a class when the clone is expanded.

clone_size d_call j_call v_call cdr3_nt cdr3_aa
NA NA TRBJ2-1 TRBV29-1 TGCAGTTTTGGTTCGGGGCCCCCCCGAGGGTCCTACAATGAGCAGTTCTTC CSFGSGPPRGSYNEQFF
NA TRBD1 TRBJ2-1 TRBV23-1 TGCGCCAGCAGTCCTGGGACAGGGGAGGATGAGCAGTTCTTC CASSPGTGEDEQFF
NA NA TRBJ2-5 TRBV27 TGTGCCAGCAGTAACACAGGGATGGAGACCCAGTACTTC CASSNTGMETQYF
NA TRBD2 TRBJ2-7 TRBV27 TGTGCCAGCATTGGCGGGAGGTATGGAGAGCAGTACTTC CASIGGRYGEQYF
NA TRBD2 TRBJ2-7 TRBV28 TGTGCCAGCAGCACCACCGGGAGGACCTACGAGCAGTACTTC CASSTTGRTYEQYF
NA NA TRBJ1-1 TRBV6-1 TGTGCCAGCAGTGAAAAAGTCGCCCCCGGCACTGAAGCTTTCTTT CASSEKVAPGTEAFF
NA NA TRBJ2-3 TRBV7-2 TGTGCCAGCACGGGGGGCTACACAGATACGCAGTATTTT CASTGGYTDTQYF
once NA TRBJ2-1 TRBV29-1 TGCAGCGTTCTACTTTCGACTTACAATGAGCAGTTCTTC CSVLLSTYNEQFF
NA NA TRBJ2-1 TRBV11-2 TGTGCCAGCAGCTTAACAGCGGGCGGTGGGCAGTTCTTC CASSLTAGGGQFF
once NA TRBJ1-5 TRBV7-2 TGTGCCAGCAGTCCCTCCCGGGACTATCAGCCCCAGCATTTT CASSPSRDYQPQHF
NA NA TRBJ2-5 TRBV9 TGTGCCAGCAGCGAGGATGGAGAGACCCAGTACTTC CASSEDGETQYF
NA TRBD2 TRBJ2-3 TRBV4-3 TGCGCCAGCAGCCAAGATAAGACTTGGGCGGGAGGTACAGATACGCAGTATTTT CASSQDKTWAGGTDTQYF
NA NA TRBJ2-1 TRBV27 TGTGCCAGCAGGCGGGGACAACGGGGGATGAATGAGCAGTTCTTC CASRRGQRGMNEQFF
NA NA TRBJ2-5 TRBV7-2 TGTGCCAGCAGCGCCCACTGGCTAACAGGAGAGACCCAGTACTTC CASSAHWLTGETQYF
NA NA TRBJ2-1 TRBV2 TGTGCCAGCAGTTATGCAGCGCTGGGTTACAATGAGCAGTTCTTC CASSYAALGYNEQFF
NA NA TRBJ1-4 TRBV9 TGTGCCAGCAGCGAATACGGGGACACCTCAAATGAAAAACTGTTTTTT CASSEYGDTSNEKLFF
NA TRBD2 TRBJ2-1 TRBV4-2 TGTGCCAGCAGCCCGGGACTAGCGGGTTACAATGAGCAGTTCTTC CASSPGLAGYNEQFF
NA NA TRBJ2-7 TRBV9 TGTGCCAGCAGCGTAAACCCGGGCAGGGCCTCCTACGAGCAGTACTTC CASSVNPGRASYEQYF
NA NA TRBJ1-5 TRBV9 TGTGCCAGCAGCCCGGGGGGGAATCAGCCCCAGCATTTT CASSPGGNQPQHF